The TCR beta chain under discussion was sequenced for a study of response to subunit inactivated influenza vaccine (dated by TCRdb to the late 2010s). Regarding the complete study: Deep quantitative profiling of the T cell receptor repertoire was used in the study to follow responses to a trivalent subunit inactivated influenza vaccine.

Via the germline V gene (reference sequence), CDR1 is MNHEY and CDR2 SMNVEV. Cut back by 4 bases and 0 bases, the V and J ends lie 15 bases apart. Taken from cysteine to phenylalanine, the CDR3 has 16 residues. Only the CDR3 part of the read is kept: 48 bases, read in frame from the first base. Beyond this particular receptor, the publication reports: The authors suggested that each seasonal influenza vaccination may recruit only a limited number of new T cells.

Library preparation was by RT-PCR. The instrument given in TCRdb is Illumina HiSeq 2500. The public reads were reanalyzed by TCRdb: fastp trimming at Q25, MiXCR alignment, in-frame beta chains only. Each entry merges the rows of one CDR3 protein and shows their most common DNA and genes. A total of hundreds of thousands of distinct CDR3 sequences appear in this sample, approximately 17% of them only once. The ten largest account for under 13% of the sample. Of note for this clonotype: It has no known antigen specificity. There are no base qualities to consult, and no much larger clone falls within one base.

This clonotype was sampled from a man aged 50 to 60 who received an inactivated influenza vaccine. Donor details come from another sample of the same person, matched by shared clones. The sample in question was PBMCs from blood, obtained roughly 5 days after vaccination. Recombination linked TRBV27 to TRBJ1-1; no D gene call is confident. The CDR3 in this case is CASSSIPQRLNTEAFF. The bases are TGTGCCAGCAGTTCGATACCCCAAAGATTGAACACTGAAGCTTTCTTT.